Sequencing of this TCR beta chain was carried out in a study of blood T cell repertoires in COVID-19. Study in general: Specimens from acute and convalescent COVID-19 originated in the United States, Italy and Spain. T cells, B-cell-depleted T cells, or PBMCs provided the cDNA or gDNA that served as material.

Assay: immunoSEQ multiplex PCR; the TCRdb copy retains only in-frame clones and omits some. The profile shows roughly 190,000 clones, about nine tenths of them singletons. The germline V gene has CDR1 SGHKS and CDR2 YYEKEE (reference sequence). The CDR3 runs 15 residues. V was cut by 4 bases and J by 7 bases, with 15 bases left in between. The clonotype was recovered from a man aged 25-45 years with acute or convalescent COVID-19. Sample: peripheral blood. The rearrangement joins TRBV5-5 to TRBJ1-6, with a possible D match to TRBD1 (5 bases). Written as DNA, the CDR3 is TGTGCCAGCAGCGCCATCAGGGATGCGAATTCACCCCTCCACTTT. Translating it yields CASSAIRDANSPLHF.